Listed here are 18 T cell receptor beta chains from one sample, sequenced in a study of cytomegalovirus exposure and HLA in healthy donors (dated by TCRdb to the late 2010s). The library was made by the immunoSEQ multiplex PCR assay. The multiplex PCR relied on a mix of 60 forward primers for TCR Vbeta segments and 13 reverse primers for TCR Jbeta segments. The table comes from immuneACCESS by way of TCRdb, which keeps in-frame sequences with V and J called. Part of the clones is missing from these tables; in studies checked, under half for an unresolved V gene and the rest for unknown reasons. This sample lists some 120,000 clones; about 73% were detected once. About 4.4% of the sample is held by the ten biggest clonotypes. The sequencing sample was made of PBMCs. Receptor source: a woman between 50 and 59 years old in good health and CMV-seropositive.

This chain links TRBV9 with TRBJ2-3, with 8 bases aligning to TRBD1. Trimming took 9 bases from V and 0 from J; bases not matched to a gene: 18. The CDR3 runs to 18 residues. The germline V gene encodes CDR1 SGDLS and CDR2 YYNGEE. The CDR3 protein is CATGVGTGTSSSTDTQYF. For the CDR3, the DNA is TGTGCCACAGGAGTTGGGACAGGTACTTCATCTAGCACAGATACGCAGTATTTT.

This chain joins TRBV5-6 and TRBJ2-3; possible D gene TRBD2, 6 bases. Trimming took off 4 bases at V and 2 bases at J, with 14 bases between the two ends. The CDR3 sequence is 15 residues long. CDR1 is SGHDT, CDR2 YYEEEE, per germline. CDR3 DNA: TGTGCCAGCAGCATCCGGGACTCAACCACAGATACGCAGTATTTT. This sequence encodes CASSIRDSTTDTQYF. The full variable domain, completed using reference TRBV5-6 and TRBJ2-3, is DAGVTQSPTHLIKTRGQQVTLRCSPKSGHDTVSWYQQALGQGPQFIFQYYEEEERQRGNFPDRFSGHQFPNYSSELNVNALLLGDSALYLCASSIRDSTTDTQYFGPGTRLTVL.

This clone appeared a few times. The chain employs TRBV11-2 and TRBJ1-3; D is ambiguous. The CDR3 is 14 residues long. Germline V gene lookup returns CDR1 SGHAT and CDR2 FQNNGV. Trimming removed 1 base from V and 4 bases from J, with 8 bases in between. The CDR3 protein is CASSLVRIGNTIYF. The CDR3 nucleotides read TGTGCCAGCAGCTTAGTGAGGATCGGAAACACCATATATTTT.

This chain joins TRBV7-9 and TRBJ1-1; D possibly corresponds to TRBD1 (5 bases). The CDR3 consists of 16 residues. Trimming took 5 bases from V and 3 from J, leaving 19 bases between them. The V gene's germline CDR1 is SEHNR and CDR2 FQNEAQ (reference sequence). CDR3 in amino acids: CASSLSIWARDTEAFF. In DNA form, the CDR3 reads TGTGCCAGCAGCCTTAGTATCTGGGCCAGGGACACTGAAGCTTTCTTT.

DNA of the CDR3: TGTGCCAGGGCTAGCGGGGAGTACAATGAGCAGTTCTTC. It yields the protein CARASGEYNEQFF. The chain joins TRBV2 to TRBJ2-1; TRBD2 matches at 9 bases. Trimming removed 9 bases from V and 4 bases from J; junction bases left unmatched: 4. CDR3 length: 13 amino acids. Germline values: CDR1 SNHLY, CDR2 FYNNEI.

The chain joins TRBV19 to TRBJ1-4, with D unresolved. Trimming shortened V by 10 bases and J by 5 bases, and 14 bases separated the two germline ends. From germline, CDR1 is LNHDA and CDR2 SQIVND (reference sequence). The CDR3 is 13 amino acids. The CDR3 bases are TGTGCCACCCGGGCGGGCCTCAATGAAAAACTGTTTTTT. It yields the protein CATRAGLNEKLFF.

The chain is built from TRBV5-5 and TRBJ1-6; maybe TRBD1 (6 bases). The CDR3 sequence is 15 residues long. CDR1 and CDR2 from the germline V gene are SGHKS and YYEKEE (reference sequence). Trimming shortened V by 4 bases and J by 9 bases, and 17 bases separated the two germline ends. The CDR3 protein is CASSLGQLEGSPLHF. The CDR3 coding sequence is TGTGCCAGCAGCCTAGGACAGCTAGAAGGTTCACCCCTCCACTTT.

This clone was found a few times. The chain carries TRBV5-1 and TRBJ1-1; tentative D call: TRBD1 (5 bases). V lost 4 bases to trimming and J lost 4 bases, with 14 bases between them. The CDR3 is 14 amino acids. CDR1 is SGHRS, CDR2 YFSETQ, per germline. DNA of the CDR3: TGCGCCAGCAGCCCGGACCAGGGTGGCACTGAAGCTTTCTTT. Translated, it gives CASSPDQGGTEAFF.

The V call is TRBV19, the J call TRBJ1-2; D call uncertain. The CDR3 runs 13 residues. V was trimmed by 7 bases and J by 3 bases, leaving 12 bases between them. Germline V gene lookup returns CDR1 LNHDA and CDR2 SQIVND (reference sequence). The CDR3 protein is CASTFDGYYGYTF. For the CDR3, the DNA is TGTGCCAGTACCTTCGACGGGTACTATGGCTACACCTTC.

This clone has just a few counts. The V gene is TRBV6-5, the J gene TRBJ2-7; unclear D gene. The germline gives CDR1 MNHEY, CDR2 SVGAGI. This CDR3 has 11 amino acids. The ends were cut back, 2 bases at V and 5 bases at J, with 4 bases in the middle. The CDR3 reads CASSYVDEQYF. CDR3 DNA sequence: TGTGCCAGCAGTTACGTCGACGAGCAGTACTTC.

V gene TRBV5-4 combines with J gene TRBJ2-7, with TRBD1 identical over 9 bases. This CDR3 is 15 amino acids long. CDR1 and CDR2 (germline): SGHNT, YYREEE (reference sequence). V shed 0 bases, J shed 4 bases, and the junction held 5 bases outside the gene matches. This CDR3 is CASSLENRGPYEQYF. CDR3 coding DNA: TGTGCCAGCAGCTTGGAGAACAGGGGGCCATACGAGCAGTACTTC. Looking up the rest from reference TRBV5-4 and TRBJ2-7 gives the full variable domain: ETGVTQSPTHLIKTRGQQVTLRCSSQSGHNTVSWYQQALGQGPQFIFQYYREEENGRGNFPPRFSGLQFPNYSSELNVNALELDDSALYLCASSLENRGPYEQYFGPGTRLTVT.

This clone occurred once. CDR3 protein: CAISTGQGAHQPQHF. For the CDR3, the DNA is TGTGCCATCAGTACGGGACAGGGGGCCCATCAGCCCCAGCATTTT. The rearrangement joins TRBV10-3 to TRBJ1-5; 12 bases line up with TRBD1. The V segment lost 5 bases and the J segment 5 bases; nucleotides outside the gene matches: 4. This CDR3 has 15 amino acids. Germline V gene data show CDR1 as ENHRY and CDR2 as SYGVKD.

This clone showed up just once. The chain recombines TRBV27 with TRBJ1-2; perhaps TRBD1 as D (6 bases). The V and J ends lost 5 bases and 5 bases respectively, with 12 bases between them. This CDR3 region has 13 residues. Looked up from germline, CDR1 is MNHEY and CDR2 is SMNVEV (reference sequence). The CDR3 here is CASSPTGQYGYTF. In DNA, the CDR3 is TGTGCCAGCAGTCCGACGGGACAATATGGCTACACCTTC.

J is TRBJ2-7 and V is TRBV4-3, with D perhaps matching TRBD2 (5 bases). CDR1 and CDR2 from the germline V gene are LGHNA and YSLEER. The length of the CDR3 is 14 residues. V lost 0 bases to trimming and J lost 6 bases, with 12 bases between them. The CDR3 loop reads CASSQDRLAPEQYF. CDR3 in DNA: TGCGCCAGCAGCCAAGATCGGCTAGCCCCCGAGCAGTACTTC.

CDR3 protein: CAIKDSWGGTEAFF. As DNA, the CDR3 is TGTGCCATCAAGGACAGCTGGGGGGGAACTGAAGCTTTCTTT. This chain links TRBV10-3 with TRBJ1-1; D might be TRBD1 (6 bases). V was pared by 7 bases and J by 5 bases, with 17 bases between. The CDR3 is 14 residues long. Germline values: CDR1 ENHRY, CDR2 SYGVKD.

The V gene is TRBV15, the J gene TRBJ1-1; 7 bases align to TRBD1. The germline V gene has CDR1 LNHNV and CDR2 YYDKDF (reference sequence). This CDR3 spans 14 amino acids. V lost 5 bases and J lost 6; bases outside the gene matches: 9. CDR3: CATSADRSYAEAFF. In nucleotides, the CDR3 is TGTGCCACCAGCGCGGACAGGTCTTATGCTGAAGCTTTCTTT.

The chain joins TRBV21-1 to TRBJ1-2; TRBD1 is the table's D call and was not checked against the DNA. TRBV21-1 counts as a pseudogene. CDR3 size: 17 residues. The CDR3 spells CASTITNSSGPNYGYTF. CDR3 bases: TGTGCCAGCACCATAACAAACTCTTCAGGGCCTAACTATGGCTACACCTTC.

The chain links TRBV2 to TRBJ1-5; D gene ambiguous. Deletions cut 6 bases from V and 9 bases from J, with 18 bases between. CDR1 and CDR2 from the germline V gene are SNHLY and FYNNEI. This CDR3 is built from 14 residues. The CDR3 protein is CASSAAGGGRPQHF. The CDR3 nucleotides read TGTGCCAGCAGCGCCGCGGGTGGCGGCCGGCCCCAGCATTTT.